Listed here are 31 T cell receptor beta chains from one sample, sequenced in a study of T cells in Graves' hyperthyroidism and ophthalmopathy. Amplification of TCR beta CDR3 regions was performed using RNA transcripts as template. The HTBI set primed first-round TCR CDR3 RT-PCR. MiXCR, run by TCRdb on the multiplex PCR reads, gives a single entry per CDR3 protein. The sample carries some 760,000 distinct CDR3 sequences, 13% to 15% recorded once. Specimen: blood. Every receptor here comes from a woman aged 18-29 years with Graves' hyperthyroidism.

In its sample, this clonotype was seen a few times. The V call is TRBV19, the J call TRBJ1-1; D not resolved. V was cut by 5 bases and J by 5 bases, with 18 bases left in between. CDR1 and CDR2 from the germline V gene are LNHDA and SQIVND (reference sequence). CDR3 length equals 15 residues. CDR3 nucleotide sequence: TGTGCCAGTAGTTATACAGCGGACCTTGGAACTGAAGCTTTCTTT. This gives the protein CASSYTADLGTEAFF.

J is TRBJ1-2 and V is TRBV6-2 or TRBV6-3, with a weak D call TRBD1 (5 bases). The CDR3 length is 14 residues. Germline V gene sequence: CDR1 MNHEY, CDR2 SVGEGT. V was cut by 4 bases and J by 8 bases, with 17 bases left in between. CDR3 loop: CASSSRQIKGGYTF. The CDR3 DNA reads TGTGCCAGCAGTTCCAGACAGATTAAGGGGGGCTACACCTTC.

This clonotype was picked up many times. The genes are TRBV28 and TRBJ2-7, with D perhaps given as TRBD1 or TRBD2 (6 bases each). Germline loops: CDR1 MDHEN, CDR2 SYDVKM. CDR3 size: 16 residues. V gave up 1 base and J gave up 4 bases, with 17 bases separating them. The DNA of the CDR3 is TGTGCCAGCAGTTTATTCGGGGGCACTTTTTCTTACGAGCAGTACTTC. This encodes CASSLFGGTFSYEQYF.

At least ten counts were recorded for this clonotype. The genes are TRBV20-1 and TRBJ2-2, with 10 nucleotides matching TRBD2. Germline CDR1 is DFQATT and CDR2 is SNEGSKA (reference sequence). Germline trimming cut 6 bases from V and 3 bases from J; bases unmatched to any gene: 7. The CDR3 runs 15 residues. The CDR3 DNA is TGCAGTGCGCCCACTAGCGGGAAGGACACCGGGGAGCTGTTTTTT. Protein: CSAPTSGKDTGELFF.

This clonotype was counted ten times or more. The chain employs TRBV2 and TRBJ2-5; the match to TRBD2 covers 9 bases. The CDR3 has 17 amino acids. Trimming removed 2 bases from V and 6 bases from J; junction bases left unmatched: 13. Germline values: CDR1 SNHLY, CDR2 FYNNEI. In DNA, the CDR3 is TGTGCCAGCAGTGAAAGGGCGTGGGCTAGCGGGACGAAGACCCAGTACTTC. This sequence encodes CASSERAWASGTKTQYF.

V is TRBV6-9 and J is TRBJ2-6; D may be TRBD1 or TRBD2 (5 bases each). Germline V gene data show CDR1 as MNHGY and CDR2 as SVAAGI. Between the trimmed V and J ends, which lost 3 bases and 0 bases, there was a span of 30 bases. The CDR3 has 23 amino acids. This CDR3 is CASSYRASRGRAEGFSGANVLTF. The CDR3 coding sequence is TGTGCCAGCAGTTACCGCGCGTCCCGTGGAAGGGCAGAGGGGTTCTCTGGGGCCAACGTCCTGACTTTC.

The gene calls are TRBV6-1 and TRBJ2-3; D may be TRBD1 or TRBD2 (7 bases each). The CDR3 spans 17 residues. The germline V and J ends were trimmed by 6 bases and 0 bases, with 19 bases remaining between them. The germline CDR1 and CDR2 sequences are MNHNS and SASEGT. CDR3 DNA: TGTGCCAGCAGCCCTAGAAGCGGGACAGCTAGCACAGATACGCAGTATTTT. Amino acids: CASSPRSGTASTDTQYF.

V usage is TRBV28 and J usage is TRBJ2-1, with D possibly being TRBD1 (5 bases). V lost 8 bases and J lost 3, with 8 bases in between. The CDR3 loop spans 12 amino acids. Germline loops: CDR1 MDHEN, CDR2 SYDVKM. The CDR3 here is CASRTLYNEQFF. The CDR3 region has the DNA TGTGCCAGCCGGACACTCTACAATGAGCAGTTCTTC. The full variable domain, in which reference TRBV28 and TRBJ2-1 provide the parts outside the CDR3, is DVKVTQSSRYLVKRTGEKVFLECVQDMDHENMFWYRQDPGLGLRLIYFSYDVKMKEKGDIPEGYSVSREKKERFSLILESASTNQTSMYLCASRTLYNEQFFGPGTRLTVL.

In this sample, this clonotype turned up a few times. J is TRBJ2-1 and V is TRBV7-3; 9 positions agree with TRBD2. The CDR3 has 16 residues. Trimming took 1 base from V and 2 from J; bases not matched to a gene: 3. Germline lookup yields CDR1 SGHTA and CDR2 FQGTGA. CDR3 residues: CASSLSGGATYNEQFF. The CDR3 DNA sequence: TGTGCCAGCAGCTTAAGCGGGGGGGCTACCTACAATGAGCAGTTCTTC.

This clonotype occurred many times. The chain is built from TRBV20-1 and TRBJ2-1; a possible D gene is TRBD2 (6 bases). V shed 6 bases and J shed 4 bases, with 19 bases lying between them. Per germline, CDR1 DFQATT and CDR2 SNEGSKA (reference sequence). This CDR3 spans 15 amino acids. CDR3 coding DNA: TGCAGTGCCGTGAACCGACTAGTCGGTTACAATGAGCAGTTCTTC. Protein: CSAVNRLVGYNEQFF.

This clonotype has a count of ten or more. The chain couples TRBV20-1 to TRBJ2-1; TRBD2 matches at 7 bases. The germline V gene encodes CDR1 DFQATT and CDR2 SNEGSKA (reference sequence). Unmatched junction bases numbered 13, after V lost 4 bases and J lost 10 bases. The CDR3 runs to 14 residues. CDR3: CSATPGRAEREQFF. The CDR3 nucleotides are TGCAGTGCTACCCCGGGGAGGGCGGAAAGAGAGCAGTTCTTC.

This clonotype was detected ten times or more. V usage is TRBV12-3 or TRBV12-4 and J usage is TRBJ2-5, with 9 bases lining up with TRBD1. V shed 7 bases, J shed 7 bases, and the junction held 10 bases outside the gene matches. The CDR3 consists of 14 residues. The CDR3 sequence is CASIYRDRAGTQYF. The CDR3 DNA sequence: TGTGCCAGCATCTACCGGGACAGGGCCGGGACCCAGTACTTC.

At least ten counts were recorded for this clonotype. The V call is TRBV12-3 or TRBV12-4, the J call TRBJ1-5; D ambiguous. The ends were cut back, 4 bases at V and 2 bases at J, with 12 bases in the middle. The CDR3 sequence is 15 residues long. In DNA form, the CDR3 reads TGTGCCAGCAGTTCGGACTATAAGGGCAATCAGCCCCAGCATTTT. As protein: CASSSDYKGNQPQHF.

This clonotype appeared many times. DNA for the CDR3: TGTGCCAGCAGTGTCCGGGGCTCCTACGAGCAGTACTTC. As protein: CASSVRGSYEQYF. V gene TRBV2 combines with J gene TRBJ2-7; D possibly corresponds to TRBD2 (5 bases). Per the germline V gene, CDR1 is SNHLY and CDR2 is FYNNEI. The length of the CDR3 is 13 residues. V lost 4 bases and J 0 bases, leaving 7 bases between the germline ends.

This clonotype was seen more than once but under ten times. CDR3 bases: TGTGCCAGCAGTTTTAGGGGTTTTGGCTACACCTTC. It specifies CASSFRGFGYTF. The chain is built from TRBV12-3 or TRBV12-4 and TRBJ1-2; D perhaps matches TRBD1 (5 bases). This CDR3 spans 12 amino acids. The V end lost 3 bases, the J end lost 7 bases, and 9 bases lay between the germline ends.

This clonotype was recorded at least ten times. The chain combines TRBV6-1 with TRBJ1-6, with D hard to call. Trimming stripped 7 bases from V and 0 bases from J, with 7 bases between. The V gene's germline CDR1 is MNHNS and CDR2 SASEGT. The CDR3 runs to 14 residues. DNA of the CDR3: TGTGCCAGCAAGGCGAGCTCCTATAATTCACCCCTCCACTTT. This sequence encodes CASKASSYNSPLHF.

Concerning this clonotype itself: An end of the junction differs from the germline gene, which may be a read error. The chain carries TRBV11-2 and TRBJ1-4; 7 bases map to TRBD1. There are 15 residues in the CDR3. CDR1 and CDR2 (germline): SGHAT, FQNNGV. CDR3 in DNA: TGTGCCAGCAGATTAGCGGGACAGTCGACTGAAAAACTGTTTTTT. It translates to CASRLAGQSTEKLFF.

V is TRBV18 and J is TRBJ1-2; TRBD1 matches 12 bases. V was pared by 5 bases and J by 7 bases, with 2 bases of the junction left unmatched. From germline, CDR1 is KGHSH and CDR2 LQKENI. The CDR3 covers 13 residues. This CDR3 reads CASSGTGGVGYTF. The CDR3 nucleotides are TGTGCCAGCTCAGGGACAGGGGGCGTTGGCTACACCTTC.

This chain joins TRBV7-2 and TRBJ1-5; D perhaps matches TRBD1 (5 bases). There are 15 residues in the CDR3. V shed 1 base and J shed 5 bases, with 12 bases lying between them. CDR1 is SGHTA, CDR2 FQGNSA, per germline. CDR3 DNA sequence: TGTGCCAGCAGCTTAGTGGGTGACAGCTATCAGCCCCAGCATTTT. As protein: CASSLVGDSYQPQHF. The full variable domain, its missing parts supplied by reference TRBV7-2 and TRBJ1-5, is GAGVSQSPSNKVTEKGKDVELRCDPISGHTALYWYRQSLGQGLEFLIYFQGNSAPDKSGLPSDRFSAERTGGSVSTLTIQRTQQEDSAVYLCASSLVGDSYQPQHFGDGTRLSIL.

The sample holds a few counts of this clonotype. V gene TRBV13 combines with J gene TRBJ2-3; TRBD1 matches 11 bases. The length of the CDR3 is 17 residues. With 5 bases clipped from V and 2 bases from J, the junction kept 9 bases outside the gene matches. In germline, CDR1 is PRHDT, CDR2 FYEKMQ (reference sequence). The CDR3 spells CASSPRTGGLLTDTQYF. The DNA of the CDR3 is TGTGCCAGCAGCCCCCGGACAGGGGGCTTACTCACAGATACGCAGTATTTT.

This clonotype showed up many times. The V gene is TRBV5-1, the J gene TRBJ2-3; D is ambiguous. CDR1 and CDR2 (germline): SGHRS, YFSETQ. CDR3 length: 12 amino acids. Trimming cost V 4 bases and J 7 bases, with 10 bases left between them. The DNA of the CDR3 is TGCGCCAGCAGCGCCCCACGGAATACGCAGTATTTT. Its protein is CASSAPRNTQYF.

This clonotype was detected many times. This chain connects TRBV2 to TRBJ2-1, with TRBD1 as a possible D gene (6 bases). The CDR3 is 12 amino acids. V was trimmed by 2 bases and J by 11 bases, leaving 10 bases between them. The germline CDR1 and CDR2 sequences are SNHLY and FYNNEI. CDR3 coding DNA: TGTGCCAGCAGTGAAAGGGGGACCCAGCAGTTCTTC. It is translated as CASSERGTQQFF.

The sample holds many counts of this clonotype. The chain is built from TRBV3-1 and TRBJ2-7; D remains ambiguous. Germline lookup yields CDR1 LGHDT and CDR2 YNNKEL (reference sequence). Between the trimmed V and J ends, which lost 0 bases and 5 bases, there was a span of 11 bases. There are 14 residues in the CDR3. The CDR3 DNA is TGTGCCAGCAGCCAAGATAGTTACACCCACGAGCAGTACTTC. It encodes CASSQDSYTHEQYF.

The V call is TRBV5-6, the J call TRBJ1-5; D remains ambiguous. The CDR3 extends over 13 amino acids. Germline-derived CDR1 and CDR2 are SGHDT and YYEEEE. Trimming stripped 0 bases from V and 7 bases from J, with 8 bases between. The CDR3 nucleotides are TGTGCCAGCAGCTTGGACCCGGACCAGCCCCAGCATTTT. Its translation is CASSLDPDQPQHF.

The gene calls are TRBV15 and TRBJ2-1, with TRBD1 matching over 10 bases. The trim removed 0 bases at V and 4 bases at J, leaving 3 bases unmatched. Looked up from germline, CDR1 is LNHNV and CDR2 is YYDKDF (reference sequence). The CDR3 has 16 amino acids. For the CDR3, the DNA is TGTGCCACCAGCAGAGACCGGGACAGGGGATACAATGAGCAGTTCTTC. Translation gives CATSRDRDRGYNEQFF.

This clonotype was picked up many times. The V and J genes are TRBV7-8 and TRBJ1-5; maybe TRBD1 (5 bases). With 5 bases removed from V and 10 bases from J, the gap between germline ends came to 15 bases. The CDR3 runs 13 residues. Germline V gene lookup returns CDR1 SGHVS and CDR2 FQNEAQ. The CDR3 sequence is CASSPSLGEPQHF. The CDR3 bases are TGTGCCAGCAGCCCTAGTTTAGGGGAACCCCAGCATTTT.

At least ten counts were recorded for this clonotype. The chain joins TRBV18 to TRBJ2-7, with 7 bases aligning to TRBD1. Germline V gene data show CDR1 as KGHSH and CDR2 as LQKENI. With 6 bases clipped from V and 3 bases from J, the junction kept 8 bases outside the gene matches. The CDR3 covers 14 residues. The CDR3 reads CASSYRRTGYEQYF. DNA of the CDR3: TGTGCCAGCTCGTACAGACGGACAGGCTACGAGCAGTACTTC.

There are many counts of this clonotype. The CDR3 nucleotides are TGTGCCTGGAGTCAATGGACAGGGACCTACGAGCAGTACTTC. Protein product: CAWSQWTGTYEQYF. This chain joins TRBV30 and TRBJ2-7, with 8 bases that match TRBD1. The V gene's germline CDR1 is GTSNPN and CDR2 SVGIG (reference sequence). The CDR3 length is 14 residues. The V segment lost 2 bases and the J segment 2 bases; nucleotides outside the gene matches: 5.

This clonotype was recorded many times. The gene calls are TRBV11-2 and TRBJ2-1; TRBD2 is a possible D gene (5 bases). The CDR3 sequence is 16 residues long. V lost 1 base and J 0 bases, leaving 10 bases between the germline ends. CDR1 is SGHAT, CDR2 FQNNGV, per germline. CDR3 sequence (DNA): TGTGCCAGCAGCTTAGTGGGAGAGAGCTCCTACAATGAGCAGTTCTTC. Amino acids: CASSLVGESSYNEQFF. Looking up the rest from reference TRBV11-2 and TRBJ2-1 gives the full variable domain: EAGVAQSPRYKIIEKRQSVAFWCNPISGHATLYWYQQILGQGPKLLIQFQNNGVVDDSQLPKDRFSAERLKGVDSTLKIQPAKLEDSAVYLCASSLVGESSYNEQFFGPGTRLTVL.

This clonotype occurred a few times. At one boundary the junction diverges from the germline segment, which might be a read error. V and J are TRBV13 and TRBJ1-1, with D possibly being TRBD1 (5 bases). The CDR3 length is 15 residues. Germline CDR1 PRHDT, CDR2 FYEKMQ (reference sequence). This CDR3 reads CASSLGVMSATEAFF. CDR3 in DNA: TGTGCCAGCAGCCTAGGGGTAATGTCGGCCACTGAAGCTTTCTTT. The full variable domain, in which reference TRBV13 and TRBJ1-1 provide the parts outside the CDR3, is AAGVIQSPRHLIKEKRETATLKCYPIPRHDTVYWYQQGPGQDPQFLISFYEKMQSDKGSIPDRFSAQQFSDYHSELNMSSLELGDSALYFCASSLGVMSATEAFFGQGTRLTVV.

The CDR3 reads CASSAALTSGITDTQYF. The CDR3 DNA follows: TGTGCCAGCAGCGCAGCCCTGACTAGCGGGATAACAGATACGCAGTATTTT. The chain carries TRBV9 and TRBJ2-3; TRBD2 aligns across 11 bases. In germline, CDR1 is SGDLS, CDR2 YYNGEE. Germline trimming cut 3 bases from V and 3 bases from J; bases unmatched to any gene: 9. The CDR3 sequence is 17 residues long.